The rows below give T cell receptor beta chains drawn from one sample of a study of blood T cells in healthy people across ages. Via MiXCR, TCRdb re-called the 5' RACE reads, giving one row per CDR3 protein. Of 1.5 million to 2 million distinct CDR3 sequences in the sample, around 35% are singletons; the top ten hold about 11%. Sequencing was carried out using blood. These receptors came from a woman in her 30s in good health. Each CDR3 is given with its conserved first and last residue. The order of the fields is J gene, clone size, CDR3 length, D gene, V gene, CDR3 protein, CDR3 DNA. The D gene is left open where the match is weak. Clone size is given for some rows only: seen once, a few or many times, or a class if the clone is expanded.

J gene: TRBJ2-3
clone size: many
CDR3 length: 15
D gene: .
V gene: TRBV29-1
CDR3 protein: CSVARTVTSTDTQYF
CDR3 DNA: TGCAGCGTGGCCCGGACAGTTACTAGCACAGATACGCAGTATTTT

J gene: TRBJ2-3
clone size: .
CDR3 length: 13
D gene: .
V gene: TRBV20-1
CDR3 protein: CSAGHPNTDTQYF
CDR3 DNA: TGCAGTGCGGGACACCCAAACACAGATACGCAGTATTTT

J gene: TRBJ2-3
clone size: few
CDR3 length: 15
D gene: TRBD1
V gene: TRBV3-1
CDR3 protein: CASSQDRGWTDTQYF
CDR3 DNA: TGTGCCAGCAGCCAAGACAGGGGGTGGACAGATACGCAGTATTTT

J gene: TRBJ2-5
clone size: few
CDR3 length: 16
D gene: .
V gene: TRBV6-1
CDR3 protein: CASSDPGTPSQETQYF
CDR3 DNA: TGTGCCAGCAGCGACCCCGGGACTCCTTCGCAAGAGACCCAGTACTTC

J gene: TRBJ1-2
clone size: .
CDR3 length: 13
D gene: .
V gene: TRBV6-1
CDR3 protein: CASSISGDSGYTF
CDR3 DNA: TGTGCCAGCAGTATTAGCGGAGACAGCGGCTACACCTTC

J gene: TRBJ1-2
clone size: .
CDR3 length: 13
D gene: .
V gene: TRBV4-1
CDR3 protein: CASSQVLGKGYTF
CDR3 DNA: TGCGCCAGCAGCCAAGTTTTGGGGAAAGGCTACACCTTC

J gene: TRBJ2-7
clone size: .
CDR3 length: 13
D gene: .
V gene: TRBV2
CDR3 protein: CASSEPFSYEQYF
CDR3 DNA: TGTGCCAGCAGTGAACCTTTCTCCTACGAGCAGTACTTC

J gene: TRBJ2-1
clone size: few
CDR3 length: 15
D gene: .
V gene: TRBV9
CDR3 protein: CASSVTGLGHNEQFF
CDR3 DNA: TGTGCCAGCAGCGTCACAGGGCTGGGCCACAATGAGCAGTTCTTC

J gene: TRBJ2-7
clone size: few
CDR3 length: 14
D gene: .
V gene: TRBV18
CDR3 protein: CASSRPSGIYGQYF
CDR3 DNA: TGTGCCAGCTCTCGGCCTTCAGGGATTTACGGGCAGTACTTC

J gene: TRBJ2-3
clone size: .
CDR3 length: 15
D gene: .
V gene: TRBV3-1
CDR3 protein: CASSPWGRDTDTQYF
CDR3 DNA: TGTGCCAGCAGCCCCTGGGGCAGGGACACAGATACGCAGTATTTT

J gene: TRBJ2-4
clone size: .
CDR3 length: 15
D gene: TRBD2
V gene: TRBV20-1
CDR3 protein: CGAELVAGAKNIQYF
CDR3 DNA: TGCGGTGCTGAACTTGTAGCGGGGGCCAAAAACATTCAGTACTTC

J gene: TRBJ1-2
clone size: many
CDR3 length: 11
D gene: TRBD1
V gene: TRBV29-1
CDR3 protein: CSAGQGGGYTF
CDR3 DNA: TGCAGCGCTGGACAGGGAGGGGGCTACACCTTC

J gene: TRBJ2-2
clone size: .
CDR3 length: 15
D gene: TRBD1
V gene: TRBV11-2
CDR3 protein: CASSLAQGATGELFF
CDR3 DNA: TGTGCCAGCAGCTTAGCCCAGGGGGCCACCGGGGAGCTGTTTTTT

J gene: TRBJ2-7
clone size: .
CDR3 length: 12
D gene: .
V gene: TRBV20-1
CDR3 protein: CSASTGGYEQYF
CDR3 DNA: TGCAGTGCTTCAACAGGAGGCTACGAGCAGTACTTC

J gene: TRBJ2-7
clone size: .
CDR3 length: 14
D gene: .
V gene: TRBV28
CDR3 protein: CASTTTSASYEQYF
CDR3 DNA: TGTGCCAGCACCACGACGAGCGCCTCCTACGAGCAGTACTTC

J gene: TRBJ2-3
clone size: .
CDR3 length: 14
D gene: TRBD1
V gene: TRBV20-1
CDR3 protein: CSATTGVPTDTQYF
CDR3 DNA: TGCAGTGCTACTACAGGGGTGCCCACAGATACGCAGTATTTT

J gene: TRBJ2-7
clone size: .
CDR3 length: 15
D gene: TRBD2
V gene: TRBV27
CDR3 protein: CASSKSGGFTYEQYF
CDR3 DNA: TGTGCCAGCAGTAAATCCGGGGGGTTCACCTACGAGCAGTACTTC

J gene: TRBJ1-2
clone size: few
CDR3 length: 13
D gene: .
V gene: TRBV4-1
CDR3 protein: CASSQVDDYGYTF
CDR3 DNA: TGCGCCAGCAGCCAAGTGGACGACTATGGCTACACCTTC

J gene: TRBJ2-7
clone size: .
CDR3 length: 16
D gene: TRBD2
V gene: TRBV6-5
CDR3 protein: CASTVPTSGGGLAQYF
CDR3 DNA: TGTGCCAGCACCGTCCCGACTAGCGGAGGGGGTTTAGCCCAGTACTTC

J gene: TRBJ2-7
clone size: .
CDR3 length: 12
D gene: .
V gene: TRBV6-2/TRBV6-3
CDR3 protein: CAIATVFLEQYF
CDR3 DNA: TGTGCCATTGCGACAGTTTTTTTGGAGCAGTACTTC

J gene: TRBJ2-7
clone size: .
CDR3 length: 14
D gene: .
V gene: TRBV19
CDR3 protein: CASSIPGPLYEQYF
CDR3 DNA: TGTGCCAGTAGTATCCCGGGGCCCCTCTACGAGCAGTACTTC

J gene: TRBJ2-7
clone size: few
CDR3 length: 13
D gene: TRBD2
V gene: TRBV12-3/TRBV12-4
CDR3 protein: CASRISGSYEQYF
CDR3 DNA: TGTGCCAGCAGGATTAGCGGGTCCTACGAGCAGTACTTC

J gene: TRBJ2-3
clone size: .
CDR3 length: 15
D gene: .
V gene: TRBV6-1
CDR3 protein: CASSVVRDSTDTQYF
CDR3 DNA: TGTGCCAGCAGCGTGGTCAGGGACAGCACAGATACGCAGTATTTT

J gene: TRBJ2-3
clone size: .
CDR3 length: 16
D gene: TRBD2
V gene: TRBV11-2
CDR3 protein: CASSRGTSGVADTQYF
CDR3 DNA: TGTGCCAGCAGCAGGGGGACTAGCGGGGTGGCAGATACGCAGTATTTT

J gene: TRBJ2-5
clone size: .
CDR3 length: 15
D gene: TRBD1
V gene: TRBV27
CDR3 protein: CASSFWTGDTETQYF
CDR3 DNA: TGTGCCAGCAGTTTCTGGACAGGGGATACGGAGACCCAGTACTTC

J gene: TRBJ1-2
clone size: few
CDR3 length: 13
D gene: TRBD1
V gene: TRBV27
CDR3 protein: CASTTTGGHGYTF
CDR3 DNA: TGTGCCAGCACCACGACAGGGGGCCATGGCTACACCTTC

J gene: TRBJ2-7
clone size: few
CDR3 length: 15
D gene: TRBD1
V gene: TRBV27
CDR3 protein: CASSPPGTGFNEQYF
CDR3 DNA: TGTGCCAGCAGTCCGCCCGGGACAGGGTTTAACGAGCAGTACTTC

J gene: TRBJ2-3
clone size: .
CDR3 length: 10
D gene: .
V gene: TRBV12-3/TRBV12-4
CDR3 protein: CASSSKTQYF
CDR3 DNA: TGTGCCAGCAGTTCGAAAACGCAGTATTTT

J gene: TRBJ2-1
clone size: few
CDR3 length: 19
D gene: TRBD2
V gene: TRBV14
CDR3 protein: CASGQDSTRASGRGNEQFF
CDR3 DNA: TGTGCCAGCGGCCAAGACTCAACACGGGCTAGCGGGAGGGGGAATGAGCAGTTCTTC

J gene: TRBJ2-6
clone size: .
CDR3 length: 21
D gene: TRBD2
V gene: TRBV5-6
CDR3 protein: CASSPYLRVAGVGSGANVLTF
CDR3 DNA: TGTGCCAGCAGCCCCTACCTCCGGGTAGCGGGAGTAGGATCTGGGGCCAACGTCCTGACTTTC

J gene: TRBJ2-7
clone size: few
CDR3 length: 16
D gene: TRBD2
V gene: TRBV27
CDR3 protein: CASSSRINSGGHEQYF
CDR3 DNA: TGTGCCAGCAGTTCCCGGATAAATAGCGGGGGACACGAGCAGTACTTC

J gene: TRBJ2-3
clone size: .
CDR3 length: 11
D gene: .
V gene: TRBV5-1
CDR3 protein: CASSFTGTQYF
CDR3 DNA: TGCGCCAGCAGCTTCACAGGTACGCAGTATTTT

J gene: TRBJ1-2
clone size: .
CDR3 length: 13
D gene: .
V gene: TRBV27
CDR3 protein: CASSLRAGYDYTF
CDR3 DNA: TGTGCCAGCAGTTTAAGGGCGGGTTACGACTACACCTTC

J gene: TRBJ2-1
clone size: .
CDR3 length: 15
D gene: .
V gene: TRBV9
CDR3 protein: CASSVAPGDGNEQFF
CDR3 DNA: TGTGCCAGCAGCGTAGCGCCGGGGGACGGCAATGAGCAGTTCTTC

J gene: TRBJ1-5
clone size: .
CDR3 length: 13
D gene: .
V gene: TRBV6-5
CDR3 protein: CASSYGEAQPQHF
CDR3 DNA: TGTGCCAGCAGTTACGGGGAGGCTCAGCCCCAGCATTTT

J gene: TRBJ2-2
clone size: .
CDR3 length: 16
D gene: TRBD2
V gene: TRBV6-6
CDR3 protein: CASSPGAAGVPGELFF
CDR3 DNA: TGTGCCAGCAGTCCCGGTGCAGCGGGAGTTCCCGGGGAGCTGTTTTTT

J gene: TRBJ2-3
clone size: .
CDR3 length: 16
D gene: TRBD2
V gene: TRBV5-1
CDR3 protein: CTSSFTSGGSGDTQYF
CDR3 DNA: TGCACCAGCAGCTTTACTAGCGGGGGTTCAGGTGATACGCAGTATTTT

J gene: TRBJ1-5
clone size: .
CDR3 length: 14
D gene: TRBD1
V gene: TRBV29-1
CDR3 protein: CSVKQGEGNQPQHF
CDR3 DNA: TGCAGCGTGAAACAGGGGGAGGGCAATCAGCCCCAGCATTTT

J gene: TRBJ2-1
clone size: few
CDR3 length: 11
D gene: .
V gene: TRBV20-1
CDR3 protein: CSVRLGYEQFF
CDR3 DNA: TGCAGTGTGCGGCTTGGCTATGAGCAGTTCTTC

J gene: TRBJ2-1
clone size: few
CDR3 length: 15
D gene: .
V gene: TRBV6-2/TRBV6-3
CDR3 protein: CASSYVGLSYNEQFF
CDR3 DNA: TGTGCCAGCAGTTACGTCGGTTTGTCCTACAATGAGCAGTTCTTC

J gene: TRBJ1-4
clone size: .
CDR3 length: 13
D gene: .
V gene: TRBV9
CDR3 protein: CASSEGDGEKLFF
CDR3 DNA: TGTGCCAGCAGCGAGGGGGACGGTGAAAAACTGTTTTTT

J gene: TRBJ2-2
clone size: .
CDR3 length: 15
D gene: TRBD2
V gene: TRBV20-1
CDR3 protein: CSALLAGVITGELFF
CDR3 DNA: TGCAGTGCTTTACTAGCGGGGGTTATCACCGGGGAGCTGTTTTTT

J gene: TRBJ2-7
clone size: .
CDR3 length: 14
D gene: TRBD2
V gene: TRBV2
CDR3 protein: CASTASGSSYEQYF
CDR3 DNA: TGTGCCAGCACCGCTAGCGGCAGCTCCTACGAGCAGTACTTC

J gene: TRBJ2-5
clone size: few
CDR3 length: 15
D gene: .
V gene: TRBV5-1
CDR3 protein: CASSLAGRGEETQYF
CDR3 DNA: TGCGCCAGCAGTTTGGCCGGCAGGGGAGAAGAGACCCAGTACTTC

J gene: TRBJ2-7
clone size: .
CDR3 length: 15
D gene: .
V gene: TRBV15
CDR3 protein: CATSGGQGVTYEQYF
CDR3 DNA: TGTGCCACCAGCGGGGGGCAGGGGGTCACCTACGAGCAGTACTTC

J gene: TRBJ1-2
clone size: .
CDR3 length: 12
D gene: .
V gene: TRBV7-9
CDR3 protein: CASSLAGEGYTF
CDR3 DNA: TGTGCCAGCAGCTTAGCCGGGGAGGGCTACACCTTC

J gene: TRBJ2-3
clone size: once
CDR3 length: 17
D gene: .
V gene: TRBV6-2/TRBV6-3
CDR3 protein: CASSLPRGRHDTDTQYF
CDR3 DNA: TGTGCCAGCAGTCTCCCCCGGGGGAGACATGACACAGATACGCAGTATTTT

J gene: TRBJ2-7
clone size: .
CDR3 length: 14
D gene: .
V gene: TRBV4-1
CDR3 protein: CASSKDPETYEQYF
CDR3 DNA: TGCGCCAGCAGCAAAGATCCAGAGACCTACGAGCAGTACTTC

J gene: TRBJ2-7
clone size: few
CDR3 length: 19
D gene: .
V gene: TRBV3-1
CDR3 protein: CASSQDGSVRGQTRTEQYF
CDR3 DNA: TGTGCCAGCAGCCAAGATGGTTCCGTCAGGGGCCAGACGCGGACCGAGCAGTACTTC

J gene: TRBJ2-1
clone size: .
CDR3 length: 16
D gene: TRBD2
V gene: TRBV11-1
CDR3 protein: CAGSLLAGGPYNEQFF
CDR3 DNA: TGTGCCGGCAGCTTACTAGCGGGGGGTCCCTACAATGAGCAGTTCTTC

J gene: TRBJ2-6
clone size: few
CDR3 length: 15
D gene: .
V gene: TRBV5-1
CDR3 protein: CASSLVHSGANVLTF
CDR3 DNA: TGCGCCAGCAGCTTGGTGCACTCTGGGGCCAACGTCCTGACTTTC

J gene: TRBJ1-2
clone size: .
CDR3 length: 12
D gene: .
V gene: TRBV25-1
CDR3 protein: CASSEYEAGYTF
CDR3 DNA: TGTGCCAGCAGTGAATATGAGGCTGGCTACACCTTC

J gene: TRBJ2-1
clone size: few
CDR3 length: 15
D gene: TRBD2
V gene: TRBV10-3
CDR3 protein: CAITPTSGSNNEQFF
CDR3 DNA: TGTGCCATCACCCCGACTAGCGGGAGTAACAATGAGCAGTTCTTC

J gene: TRBJ2-1
clone size: .
CDR3 length: 15
D gene: .
V gene: TRBV5-5
CDR3 protein: CASSGAVLDGETQFF
CDR3 DNA: TGTGCCAGCAGTGGGGCCGTCTTGGACGGGGAGACCCAGTTCTTC